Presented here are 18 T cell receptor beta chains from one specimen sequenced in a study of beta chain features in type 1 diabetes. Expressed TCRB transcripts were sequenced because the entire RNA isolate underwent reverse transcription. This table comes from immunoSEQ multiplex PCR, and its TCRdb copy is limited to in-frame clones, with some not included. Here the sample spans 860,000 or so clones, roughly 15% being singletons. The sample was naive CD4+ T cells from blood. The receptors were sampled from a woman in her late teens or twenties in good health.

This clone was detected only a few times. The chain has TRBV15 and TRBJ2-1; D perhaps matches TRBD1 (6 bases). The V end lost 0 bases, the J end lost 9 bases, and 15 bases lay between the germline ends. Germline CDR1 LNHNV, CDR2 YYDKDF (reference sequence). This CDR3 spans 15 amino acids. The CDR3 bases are TGTGCCACCAGCAGAGAGACTGGGGGCTCCGCTGAGCAGTTCTTC. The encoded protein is CATSRETGGSAEQFF.

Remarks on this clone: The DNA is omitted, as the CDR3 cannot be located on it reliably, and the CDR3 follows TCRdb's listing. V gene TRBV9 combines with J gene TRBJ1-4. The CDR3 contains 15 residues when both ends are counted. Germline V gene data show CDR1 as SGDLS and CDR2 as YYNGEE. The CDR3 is CASRETPNGMKNCFF.

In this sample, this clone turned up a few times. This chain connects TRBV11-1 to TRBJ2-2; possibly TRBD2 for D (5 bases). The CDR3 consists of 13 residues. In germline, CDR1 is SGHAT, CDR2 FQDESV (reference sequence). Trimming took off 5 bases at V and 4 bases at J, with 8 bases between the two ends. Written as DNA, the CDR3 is TGTGCCAGCAGCGTTAGCGTCACCGGGGAGCTGTTTTTT. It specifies CASSVSVTGELFF. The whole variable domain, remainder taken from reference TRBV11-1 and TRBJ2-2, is EAEVAQSPRYKITEKSQAVAFWCDPISGHATLYWYRQILGQGPELLVQFQDESVVDDSQLPKDRFSAERLKGVDSTLKIQPAELGDSAMYLCASSVSVTGELFFGEGSRLTVL.

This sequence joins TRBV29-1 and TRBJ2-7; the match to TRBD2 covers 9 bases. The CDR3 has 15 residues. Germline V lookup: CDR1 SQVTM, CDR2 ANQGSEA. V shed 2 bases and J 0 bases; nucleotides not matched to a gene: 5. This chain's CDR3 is CSVELLAGSSYEQYF. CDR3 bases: TGCAGCGTTGAACTGCTAGCGGGGAGCTCCTACGAGCAGTACTTC.

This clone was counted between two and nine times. The CDR3 coding sequence is TGTGCCTTGTCAGGGACCCGCTCCTACAATGAGCAGTTCTTC. It yields the protein CALSGTRSYNEQFF. V is TRBV28 and J is TRBJ2-1; D tentatively fits TRBD1 or TRBD2 (5 bases each). Trimming stripped 11 bases from V and 0 bases from J, with 14 bases between. CDR3 length: 14 amino acids. Germline V CDR1 and CDR2: MDHEN, SYDVKM.

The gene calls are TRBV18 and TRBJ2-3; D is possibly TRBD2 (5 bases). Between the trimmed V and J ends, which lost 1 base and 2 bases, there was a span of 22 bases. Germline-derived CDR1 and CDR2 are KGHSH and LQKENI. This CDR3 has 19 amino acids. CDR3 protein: CASSPLPLGTAASTDTQYF. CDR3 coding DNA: TGTGCCAGCTCACCACTACCCCTTGGTACAGCGGCTTCCACAGATACGCAGTATTTT.

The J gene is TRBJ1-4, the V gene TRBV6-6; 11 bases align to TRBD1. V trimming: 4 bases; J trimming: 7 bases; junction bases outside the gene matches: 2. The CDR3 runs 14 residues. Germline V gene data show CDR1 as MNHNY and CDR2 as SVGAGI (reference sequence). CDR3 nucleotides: TGTGCCAGCAGTTGGACAGGGGGCCTTGAAAAACTGTTTTTT. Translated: CASSWTGGLEKLFF.

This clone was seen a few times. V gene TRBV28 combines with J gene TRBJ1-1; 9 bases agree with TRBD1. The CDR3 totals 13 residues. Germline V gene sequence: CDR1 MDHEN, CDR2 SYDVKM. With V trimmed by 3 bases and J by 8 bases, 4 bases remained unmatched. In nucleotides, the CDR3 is TGTGCCAGCAGTTTCGGGGACAGGGCGGAAGCTTTCTTT. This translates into CASSFGDRAEAFF. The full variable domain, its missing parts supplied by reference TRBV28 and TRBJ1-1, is DVKVTQSSRYLVKRTGEKVFLECVQDMDHENMFWYRQDPGLGLRLIYFSYDVKMKEKGDIPEGYSVSREKKERFSLILESASTNQTSMYLCASSFGDRAEAFFGQGTRLTVV.

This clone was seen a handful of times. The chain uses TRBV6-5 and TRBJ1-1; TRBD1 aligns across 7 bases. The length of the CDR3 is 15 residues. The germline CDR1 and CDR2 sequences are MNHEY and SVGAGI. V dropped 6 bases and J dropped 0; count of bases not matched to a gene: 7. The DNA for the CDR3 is TGTGCCAGCAGCCGGGACAGAGACTTGAACACTGAAGCTTTCTTT. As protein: CASSRDRDLNTEAFF.

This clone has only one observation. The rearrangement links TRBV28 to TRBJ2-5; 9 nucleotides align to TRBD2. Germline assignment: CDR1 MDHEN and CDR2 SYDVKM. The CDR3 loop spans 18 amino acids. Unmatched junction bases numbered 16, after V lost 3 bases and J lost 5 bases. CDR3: CASSFSASGTSLSETQYF. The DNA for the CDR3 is TGTGCCAGCAGTTTCTCAGCCTCCGGGACTAGCCTCTCGGAGACCCAGTACTTC.

The CDR3 DNA reads TGTGCCAGCTCACCACCGGGGTTCCAAGGGGCGCCCCCCCTCACAGATACGCAGTATTTT. Protein sequence: CASSPPGFQGAPPLTDTQYF. The chain is built from TRBV18 and TRBJ2-3; D is possibly TRBD1 (5 bases). Per germline, CDR1 KGHSH and CDR2 LQKENI. V was pared by 0 bases and J by 2 bases, with 24 bases between. CDR3 size: 20 residues. Using reference TRBV18 and TRBJ2-3 for the parts outside the CDR3, the full variable domain is NAGVMQNPRHLVRRRGQEARLRCSPMKGHSHVYWYRQLPEEGLKFMVYLQKENIIDESGMPKERFSAEFPKEGPSILRIQQVVRGDSAAYFCASSPPGFQGAPPLTDTQYFGPGTRLTVL.

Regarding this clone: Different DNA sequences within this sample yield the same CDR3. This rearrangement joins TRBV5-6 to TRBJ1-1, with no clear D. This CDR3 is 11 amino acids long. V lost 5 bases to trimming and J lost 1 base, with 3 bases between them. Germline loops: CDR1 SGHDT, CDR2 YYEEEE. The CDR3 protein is CASSQNTEAFF. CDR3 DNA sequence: TGTGCCAGCAGTCAGAACACTGAAGCTTTCTTT.

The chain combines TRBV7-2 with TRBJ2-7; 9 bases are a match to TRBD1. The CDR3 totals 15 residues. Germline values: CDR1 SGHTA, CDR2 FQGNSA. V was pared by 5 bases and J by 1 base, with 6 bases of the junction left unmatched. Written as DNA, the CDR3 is TGTGCCAGCAGCATATCGGGACAGGGTTCCTACGAGCAGTACTTC. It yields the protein CASSISGQGSYEQYF.

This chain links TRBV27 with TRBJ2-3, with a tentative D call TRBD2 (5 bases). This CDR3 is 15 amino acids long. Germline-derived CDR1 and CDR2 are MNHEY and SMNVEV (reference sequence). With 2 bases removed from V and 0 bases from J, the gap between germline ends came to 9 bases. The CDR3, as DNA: TGTGCCAGCAGTTTAAGGGAGACTAGCACAGATACGCAGTATTTT. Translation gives CASSLRETSTDTQYF.

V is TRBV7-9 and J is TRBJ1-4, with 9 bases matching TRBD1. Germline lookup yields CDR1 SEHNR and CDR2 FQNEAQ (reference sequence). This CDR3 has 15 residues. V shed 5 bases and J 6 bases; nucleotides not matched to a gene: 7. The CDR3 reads CASSRKDRGDEKLFF. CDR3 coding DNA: TGTGCCAGCAGCAGAAAGGACAGGGGCGATGAAAAACTGTTTTTT.

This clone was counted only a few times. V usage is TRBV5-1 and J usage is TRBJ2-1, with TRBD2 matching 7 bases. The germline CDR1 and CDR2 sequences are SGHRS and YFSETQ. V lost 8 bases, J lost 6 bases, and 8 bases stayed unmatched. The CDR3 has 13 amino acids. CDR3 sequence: CASRASGTNEQFF. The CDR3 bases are TGCGCCAGTCGAGCTAGCGGAACCAATGAGCAGTTCTTC.

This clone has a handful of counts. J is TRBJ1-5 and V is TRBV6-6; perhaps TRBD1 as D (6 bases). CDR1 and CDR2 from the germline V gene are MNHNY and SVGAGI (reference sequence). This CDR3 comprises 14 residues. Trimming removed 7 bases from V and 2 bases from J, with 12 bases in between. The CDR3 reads CASTRGAGNQPQHF. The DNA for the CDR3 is TGTGCCAGCACTAGGGGGGCAGGCAATCAGCCCCAGCATTTT.

In DNA, the CDR3 is TGTGCCAGCAGCCACGGACAGGGGACGACCCTCACCTTC. It is translated as CASSHGQGTTLTF. V and J are TRBV5-4 and TRBJ1-2, with 9 bases identical to TRBD1. Losses at the gene ends were 4 bases for V and 13 bases for J; bases not matched to a gene: 11. The germline V gene encodes CDR1 SGHNT and CDR2 YYREEE (reference sequence). This CDR3 region has 13 residues.